The TCR beta chain described here comes from a study of cytomegalovirus exposure and HLA in healthy donors. Study-wide results and limits: It was reported that TCR beta sequences correctly inferred the HLA-A and HLA-B alleles for most subjects.

Use of 60 Vbeta and 13 Jbeta primers characterized the PCR. The protocol was immunoSEQ multiplex PCR, while the TCRdb copy is restricted to in-frame clones and leaves out a portion. Of roughly 180,000 clones listed, approximately 84% are singletons. V gave up 4 bases and J gave up 0 bases, with 15 bases separating them. Germline CDR1 SNHLY, CDR2 FYNNEI. CDR3 length: 16 residues. On this clone: Its target is unknown.

The TCR was taken from a man under 40 in good health and CMV-seronegative. Sequencing was done on a sample of PBMCs. The chain couples TRBV2 to TRBJ2-5; a possible D gene is TRBD2 (6 bases). Written as DNA, the CDR3 is TGTGCCAGCAGTGTCATCTTGGCGGGAAACCAAGAGACCCAGTACTTC. Translated: CASSVILAGNQETQYF.